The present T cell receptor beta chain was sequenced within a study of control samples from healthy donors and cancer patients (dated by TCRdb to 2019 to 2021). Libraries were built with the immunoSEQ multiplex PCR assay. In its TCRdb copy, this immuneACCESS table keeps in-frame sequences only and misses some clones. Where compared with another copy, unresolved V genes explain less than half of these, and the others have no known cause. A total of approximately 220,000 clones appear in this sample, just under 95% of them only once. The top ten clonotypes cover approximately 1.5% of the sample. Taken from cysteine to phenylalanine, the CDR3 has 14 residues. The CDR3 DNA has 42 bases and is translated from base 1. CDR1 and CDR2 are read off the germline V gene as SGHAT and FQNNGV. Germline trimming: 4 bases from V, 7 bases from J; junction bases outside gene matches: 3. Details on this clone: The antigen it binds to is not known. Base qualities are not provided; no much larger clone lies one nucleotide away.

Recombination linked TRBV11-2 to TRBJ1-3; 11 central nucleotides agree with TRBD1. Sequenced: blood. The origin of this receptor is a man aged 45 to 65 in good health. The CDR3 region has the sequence CASSWDRGVNTIYF. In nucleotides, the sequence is TGTGCCAGCAGCTGGGACAGGGGGGTCAACACCATATATTTT.